Listed below are T cell receptor beta chains from one sample, sequenced in a study of blood T cell repertoires in COVID-19. Data came from immunoSEQ multiplex PCR; TCRdb stores just in-frame clones and leaves some out. This sample yields a few hundred thousand clones, of which more than 80% are seen a single time; 5.5% to 8% belongs to the top ten. Sequenced sample: peripheral blood. The receptors originated from a woman aged 45-59 years with COVID-19, enrolled during active disease. Each CDR3 is given with its conserved first and last residue. The D gene is left open where the match is weak. Expanded clones get a size class; other rows say once, few or many, or leave the size out.

D gene,J gene,CDR3 length,V gene,clone size,CDR3 protein,CDR3 DNA
TRBD1,TRBJ1-6,15,TRBV24-1,once,CATSDTGGKNSPLHF,TGTGCCACCAGTGATACAGGGGGCAAGAATTCACCCCTCCACTTT
TRBD1,TRBJ1-4,15,TRBV10-2,NA,CATSSAGTENEKLFF,TGCGCCACCTCTTCTGCTGGGACAGAAAATGAAAAACTGTTTTTT
TRBD1,TRBJ1-2,14,TRBV2,NA,CASSNRGTVYGYTF,TGTGCCAGCAGCAACCGAGGGACAGTCTATGGCTACACCTTC
NA,TRBJ2-1,11,TRBV6-2/TRBV6-3,NA,CASSFLEKQFF,NA
NA,TRBJ2-2,13,TRBV7-3,NA,CASSSPGTGELFF,TGTGCCAGCAGCTCTCCGGGAACCGGGGAGCTGTTTTTT
NA,TRBJ1-6,15,TRBV6-1,NA,CASSEASRATSPLHF,TGTGCCAGCAGTGAAGCGAGCAGGGCAACCTCACCCCTCCACTTT
TRBD2,TRBJ2-3,18,TRBV3-1/TRBV3-2,NA,CASSQEGVAGGLTDTQYF,TGTGCCAGCAGCCAAGAAGGAGTAGCGGGAGGCCTCACAGATACGCAGTATTTT
NA,TRBJ1-1,13,TRBV7-2,once,CASSLVRNTEAFF,TGTGCCAGCAGCTTAGTTAGGAACACTGAAGCTTTCTTT
TRBD2,TRBJ2-1,18,TRBV9,NA,CASSVGRGLAGGANEQFF,TGTGCCAGCAGCGTAGGGAGGGGACTAGCGGGAGGGGCAAATGAGCAGTTCTTC
NA,TRBJ2-7,13,TRBV11-2,few,CASSFPGISEQYF,TGTGCCAGCAGCTTCCCAGGGATTTCCGAGCAGTACTTC
TRBD2,TRBJ2-7,15,TRBV5-1,NA,CASSLALAGVYEQYF,TGCGCCAGCAGCTTGGCGCTAGCGGGAGTTTACGAGCAGTACTTC
TRBD2,TRBJ2-2,19,TRBV4-2,NA,CASSQDVPRTSGSTGELFF,TGTGCCAGCAGCCAAGATGTCCCTCGGACTAGCGGGAGCACCGGGGAGCTGTTTTTT
TRBD1,TRBJ2-2,14,TRBV29-1,NA,CSALDRDHTGELFF,TGCAGCGCCCTAGACAGGGATCACACCGGGGAGCTGTTTTTT
NA,TRBJ2-7,13,TRBV27,NA,CASSLEEYSEQYF,TGTGCCAGCAGTTTAGAGGAGTATAGCGAGCAGTACTTC
NA,TRBJ2-7,14,TRBV2,once,CASRDRLSSYEQYF,TGTGCCAGCAGGGACAGACTGAGCTCCTACGAGCAGTACTTC
NA,TRBJ1-1,13,TRBV5-1,NA,CASRSGTNTEAFF,TGCGCCAGCAGGTCCGGGACTAACACTGAAGCTTTCTTT
TRBD1,TRBJ2-2,15,TRBV5-6,NA,CASSADRGLVGELFF,TGTGCCAGCAGCGCGGACAGGGGGCTCGTCGGGGAGCTGTTTTTT
TRBD2,TRBJ2-1,19,TRBV24-1,NA,CATSDRTSGSLSSYNEQFF,TGTGCCACCAGTGACCGGACTAGCGGGAGTCTTAGCTCCTACAATGAGCAGTTCTTC
TRBD1,TRBJ1-4,15,TRBV13,NA,CASSLRQGSNEKLFF,TGTGCCAGCAGCCTACGACAGGGGAGTAATGAAAAACTGTTTTTT
NA,TRBJ2-7,14,TRBV19,once,CASRAGTETYEQYF,TGTGCCAGCCGGGCGGGGACAGAGACCTACGAGCAGTACTTC
NA,TRBJ2-5,12,TRBV3-1/TRBV3-2,NA,CASSLIEETQYF,TGTGCCAGCAGCCTAATTGAAGAGACCCAGTACTTC
TRBD2,TRBJ2-2,16,TRBV18,NA,CASSPSRTSGSGELFF,TGTGCCAGCTCACCATCGAGAACTAGCGGGAGCGGGGAGCTGTTTTTT
TRBD1,TRBJ1-2,15,TRBV10-1,once,CASSRTGTPNYGYTF,TGCGCCAGCAGCCGGACAGGGACCCCTAACTATGGCTACACCTTC
NA,TRBJ1-5,20,TRBV7-5,NA,CVRSLEGGAIKKWSNQPQHF,TGTGTCAGAAGCTTAGAAGGGGGCGCGATCAAAAAATGGAGCAATCAGCCCCAGCATTTT
TRBD1,TRBJ1-5,14,TRBV2,NA,CASRPGQENQPQHF,TGTGCCAGCAGACCGGGACAGGAGAATCAGCCCCAGCATTTT
NA,TRBJ1-2,14,TRBV7-2,NA,CASSLQAGDYGYTF,TGTGCCAGCAGCTTACAGGCAGGGGACTATGGCTACACCTTC
NA,TRBJ2-1,15,TRBV29-1,NA,CSVPLLTASYNEQFF,TGCAGCGTCCCCCTTCTGACTGCCTCCTACAATGAGCAGTTCTTC
NA,TRBJ2-6,16,TRBV4-2,once,CASSQEDSAGANVLTF,TGTGCCAGCAGCCAAGAGGACAGCGCTGGGGCCAACGTCCTGACTTTC
TRBD2,TRBJ2-1,15,TRBV19,NA,CASSIGTRGIVEQFF,TGTGCCAGTAGTATTGGGACTAGGGGTATCGTTGAGCAGTTCTTC
NA,TRBJ2-1,15,TRBV18,NA,CASSPSLTTYNEQFF,TGTGCCAGCTCACCAAGCCTCACCACCTACAATGAGCAGTTCTTC
NA,TRBJ2-7,15,TRBV27,NA,CASSSLGQGGYEQYF,TGTGCCAGCAGTTCCCTCGGGCAGGGGGGCTACGAGCAGTACTTC
NA,TRBJ1-4,13,TRBV12-3/TRBV12-4,NA,CASSLIGRASLFF,TGTGCCAGCAGTTTAATCGGCAGGGCGTCACTGTTTTTT
TRBD1,TRBJ1-1,14,TRBV6-2/TRBV6-3,NA,CASSWTGMNTEAFF,TGTGCCAGCAGTTGGACAGGAATGAACACTGAAGCTTTCTTT
NA,TRBJ2-7,13,TRBV10-3,NA,CAIGAGAPYEQYF,TGTGCCATAGGAGCAGGGGCCCCCTACGAGCAGTACTTC
NA,TRBJ2-1,15,TRBV5-1,NA,CASSLGDLKWNEQFF,TGCGCCAGCAGCTTGGGAGATCTGAAGTGGAATGAGCAGTTCTTC
TRBD2,TRBJ2-3,13,TRBV6-5,NA,CASSYTSVDTQYF,TGTGCCAGCAGTTATACTAGCGTCGATACGCAGTATTTT
NA,TRBJ2-3,17,TRBV3-1/TRBV3-2,NA,CASSQVVGGGSTDTQYF,TGTGCCAGCAGCCAAGTGGTGGGTGGCGGAAGCACAGATACGCAGTATTTT
TRBD1,TRBJ2-1,16,TRBV27,NA,CASSSPRTGSTNEQFF,TGTGCCAGCAGTTCCCCACGGACAGGTTCGACAAATGAGCAGTTCTTC
NA,TRBJ2-1,12,TRBV7-8,NA,CASSLGRGEQFF,TGTGCCAGCAGCTTAGGGCGGGGAGAGCAGTTCTTC
TRBD1,TRBJ1-1,15,TRBV19,NA,CASSITGASNTEAFF,TGTGCCAGTAGTATAACAGGGGCCTCAAACACTGAAGCTTTCTTT
NA,TRBJ1-5,14,TRBV2,NA,CASRRESSNQPQHF,TGTGCCAGCCGCAGGGAATCTAGCAATCAGCCCCAGCATTTT
NA,TRBJ1-5,15,TRBV6-5,NA,CASSLRGASNQPQHF,TGTGCCAGCAGCCTTCGTGGGGCTAGCAATCAGCCCCAGCATTTT
TRBD1,TRBJ1-4,16,TRBV4-2,NA,CASSQESGTGVEKLFF,TGTGCCAGCAGCCAAGAATCGGGGACAGGGGTTGAAAAACTGTTTTTT
NA,TRBJ2-3,15,TRBV30,once,CAWSVGGQYADTQYF,TGTGCCTGGAGTGTAGGTGGGCAATATGCGGATACGCAGTATTTT
NA,TRBJ1-1,13,TRBV30,NA,CAWSGRSLGDAFF,TGTGCCTGGAGTGGCAGATCTTTGGGAGATGCTTTCTTT
TRBD2,TRBJ2-1,15,TRBV9,NA,CASSVREGAYNEQFF,TGTGCCAGCAGCGTCCGGGAGGGCGCCTACAATGAGCAGTTCTTC
TRBD1,TRBJ1-2,13,TRBV27,NA,CASRGQGNYGYTF,TGTGCCAGCAGGGGACAGGGGAACTATGGCTACACCTTC
TRBD1,TRBJ2-7,15,TRBV7-9,NA,CASRLGQGVSYEQYF,TGTGCCAGCAGGTTGGGACAGGGGGTTTCCTACGAGCAGTACTTC
TRBD2,TRBJ2-7,13,TRBV20-1,NA,CSASSGSLYEQYF,TGCAGTGCTAGTAGCGGGAGCTTATACGAGCAGTACTTC
NA,TRBJ1-3,15,TRBV3-1/TRBV3-2,NA,CASSLRGSSGNTIYF,TGTGCCAGCAGCCTACGGGGGAGCTCTGGAAACACCATATATTTT
TRBD1,TRBJ2-1,12,TRBV19,NA,CASGTAFNEQFF,TGTGCCAGTGGGACAGCATTCAATGAGCAGTTCTTC
NA,TRBJ2-7,15,TRBV6-2/TRBV6-3,once,CASSPQAVITYEQYF,TGTGCCAGCAGTCCCCAGGCAGTGATCACCTACGAGCAGTACTTC
TRBD1,TRBJ1-1,17,TRBV19,NA,CASSIGKGQALNTEAFF,TGTGCCAGTAGTATAGGAAAGGGACAGGCGTTGAACACTGAAGCTTTCTTT
TRBD2,TRBJ2-1,16,TRBV19,NA,CASSIGGGGSYNEQFF,TGTGCCAGTAGTATAGGAGGCGGGGGCTCCTACAATGAGCAGTTCTTC
NA,TRBJ2-7,16,TRBV11-2,NA,CASTLSPTPTGYEQYF,TGTGCCAGCACCCTATCTCCAACGCCCACTGGCTACGAGCAGTACTTC
NA,TRBJ2-5,13,TRBV5-4,many,CASSQGGQETQYF,TGTGCCAGCAGCCAGGGGGGCCAAGAGACCCAGTACTTC
TRBD1,TRBJ2-7,13,TRBV30,NA,CAWSTGGAHEQYF,TGTGCCTGGAGTACAGGGGGCGCGCACGAGCAGTACTTC
TRBD1,TRBJ2-5,16,TRBV6-1,NA,CASSEKTGGYQETQYF,TGTGCCAGCAGTGAAAAGACAGGGGGGTACCAAGAGACCCAGTACTTC
NA,TRBJ2-3,14,TRBV9,NA,CASSIAVSTDTQYF,TGTGCCAGTTCTATAGCGGTAAGCACAGATACGCAGTATTTT
TRBD2,TRBJ2-7,15,TRBV9,NA,CASSVGLAGSYEQYF,TGTGCCAGCAGCGTAGGACTAGCGGGCTCCTACGAGCAGTACTTC